This T cell receptor beta chain was retrieved from a study of shared clonotypes between healthy human individuals (dated by TCRdb to the early 2020s). At the level of the whole study: Two women and three men aged 18 to 49 years were included in the cohort. For each donor, three plates each were used for CD4 naive and CD4 memory, two plates were used for CD8 naive, and one plate was used for CD8 memory. Blood TCR repertoires of a handful of healthy adults were deeply sequenced to estimate repertoire size and the extent of clonotype sharing between individuals. To increase sequencing depth and limit assay-specific biases, different laboratories used diverse techniques to prepare libraries and sequence TCR repertoires. Between about 0.85 and 9.5 billion PBMCs per donor were obtained by leukapheresis. What the study reported, not specific to this receptor: Approximately 5% of naive CD4, approximately 3.7% of naive CD8, 2% to 2.5% of memory CD4, and 0.4% of memory CD8 clonotypes were shared across a handful of donors. Estimated clonotype richness was generally larger for naive than for memory subsets. Clonotypes shared by all four sorted-subset donors showed higher generation probabilities than non-shared clonotypes. Incomplete sequencing was indicated by rarefaction of sorted-subset datasets, despite the large sequencing depth. Based on pairwise subsampling, the degree of clonotype sharing among donors was expected to be affected by sequencing depth. Sampling was limited to blood, and TCR repertoires in tissue likely differ from TCR repertoires in blood. Because the study included a small number of donors, the genetic and exposure-history diversity represented was limited.

Using the deep immunoSEQ assay, TCR CDR3 regions were amplified from genomic DNA by multiplex PCR. Extracted genomic DNA from each cell subset was distributed evenly across all wells of several immunoSEQ 96-well plates, and each plate was treated as a replicate. For sorted subsets, about 200 ng genomic DNA, equal to approximately 30,000 T cell genomes, was loaded into each replicate PCR. Purified libraries were quantified with a Qubit 3.0 fluorometer, sized on a Bioanalyzer 2100, and re-quantified with the KAPA Library Quantification kit. Each immunoSEQ 96-well plate was sequenced on its own single-read 150-cycle Illumina NextSeq 550 flow cell. The original methods were these. Because only junctional sequences without quality scores were contained in the immunoSEQ output, filtering matching that applied to full-length reads could not be performed. Sequences were annotated with PyIR, a Python wrapper for IgBLAST v1.9, using IMGT germline references to assign V/J genes and CDR3. Reads with weak V/J assignments (E-value above 1e-6), missing CDR3, stop codons, out-of-frame junctions, or ambiguous translated residues were removed. V3J clonotypes were defined as sequences sharing the same inferred V gene, J gene, and CDR3 amino acid sequence. To compute the percentage overlap between repertoires, the number of shared unique clonotypes was divided by the size of the smaller repertoire. RTK rarefaction, the Chao1 estimator, and Recon v2.1 estimates of unobserved clonotypes were used to assess repertoire richness. Generation probabilities for all TCRbeta clonotypes obtained by the gDNA method from several donors were computed using OLGA. The source is immuneACCESS, and TCRdb retained only in-frame sequences with V and J called. Part of the clones is not carried over; for the studies checked, unresolved V genes explain less than half of this, and the remainder is unexplained. Clonal size and the V and J genes are those of that table, whereas D and trimming came from the DNA. This sample gives fewer than 1.8 million clones in total; around 98.5% of them show up just once. The leading ten clones occupy about 0.34% of the sample.

A note on this clone: Its antigen is not yet known. The input lacks base qualities; no much larger clone sits a single base away. Additional DNA sequences in this sample encode the identical CDR3.

CDR1 and CDR2 are read off the germline V gene as KGHSH and LQKENI. V loses 3 bases, J loses 3 bases, and the germline ends lie 9 bases apart. From the cysteine up to the phenylalanine, the CDR3 has a length of 13 residues. The sequence is cut down to CDR3 DNA, 39 bases in frame from base 1. The donors were healthy, HIV-negative adults who had no recently reported acute infections or vaccinations. All donors were Caucasian adults living in Nashville, Tennessee, USA. CD4+ T cells were enriched through magnetic negative selection, after which naive cells were positively selected on CD45RA and the remaining negative fraction served as the memory subset. Blood was obtained by leukapheresis, after which PBMCs were separated by Ficoll-Histopaque density gradient centrifugation and cryopreserved in liquid nitrogen vapor phase. Purity and quantity of every magnetically sorted T cell population were checked by analytical flow cytometry. Genomic DNA was isolated from every sorted fraction and measured by UV absorbance on a Nanodrop 2000c.

The sequenced material came from naive CD4+ T cells sorted from blood. Per the publication, the cell subset or site label means: CD45RA+ positively selected. The sequence links TRBV18 to TRBJ2-7, with the D segment identity uncertain. This sequence originates from a man aged 25-40 years in good health. Here is the DNA: TGTGCCAGCTCACCCAGGCAGAGCTACGAGCAGTACTTC. This codes for CASSPRQSYEQYF.